Below are 27 T cell receptor beta chains sequenced from a single sample in a study of PD-L1 blockade in urothelial cancer. Time point of the sample: peripheral blood 6 weeks after treatment start. Produced via immunoSEQ multiplex PCR; TCRdb's table is partial and in-frame only. The data show about 76,000 clones, approximately 90% seen once. The sample consisted of PBMCs, taken around atezolizumab (anti-PD-L1) treatment. These receptors all stem from an elderly woman with urothelial cancer.

The chain uses TRBV5-1 and TRBJ1-2; no clear D gene. This CDR3 is built from 13 residues. The V gene's germline CDR1 is SGHRS and CDR2 YFSETQ. Trimming left V 4 bases short and J 0 bases short, with 7 bases between. Here the CDR3 reads CASSQAPNYGYTF. The CDR3 nucleotides are TGCGCCAGCAGCCAAGCCCCTAACTATGGCTACACCTTC.

This clone was seen only once. The rearrangement links TRBV25-1 to TRBJ2-5; 7 positions agree with TRBD2. V lost 7 bases to trimming and J lost 4 bases; unmatched junction nucleotides: 3. Per germline, CDR1 MGHDK and CDR2 SYGVNS. The CDR3 extends over 12 amino acids. The CDR3 here is CASISGGETQYF. CDR3 nucleotides: TGTGCCAGCATTTCGGGGGGAGAGACCCAGTACTTC.

This CDR3 is CAISLGQSLQETQYF. DNA for the CDR3: TGTGCCATCAGCCTGGGACAGTCGTTACAAGAGACCCAGTACTTC. This chain connects TRBV10-3 to TRBJ2-5, with 7 bases that match TRBD1. V trimming: 6 bases; J trimming: 2 bases; junction bases outside the gene matches: 9. CDR3 length: 15 amino acids. From germline, CDR1 is ENHRY and CDR2 SYGVKD.

This chain links TRBV9 with TRBJ1-4; a possible D gene is TRBD1 (6 bases). V was trimmed by 4 bases and J by 14 bases, leaving 27 bases between them. The CDR3 runs to 16 residues. CDR1 is SGDLS, CDR2 YYNGEE, per germline. The CDR3 protein is CASSQTGGPHPGRLFF. CDR3 DNA: TGTGCCAGCAGCCAGACGGGGGGGCCGCACCCTGGTAGGCTGTTTTTT.

This rearrangement joins TRBV6-5 to TRBJ1-1, with 7 nucleotides matching TRBD1. Germline V lookup: CDR1 MNHEY, CDR2 SVGAGI. The CDR3 has 14 amino acids. V lost 6 bases, J lost 2 bases, and 6 bases stayed unmatched. Here the CDR3 DNA reads TGTGCCAGCAGACCACAGGGGTCAAACACTGAAGCTTTCTTT. Protein sequence: CASRPQGSNTEAFF.

Here the CDR3 reads CASGFGTGTEAFF. CDR3 sequence (DNA): TGTGCTAGTGGTTTTGGTACAGGCACTGAAGCTTTCTTT. The chain has TRBV12-5 and TRBJ1-1, with a tentative D call TRBD1 (5 bases). Germline CDR1 and CDR2: LGHNT and FRNRAP. The ends were cut back, 3 bases at V and 4 bases at J, with 9 bases in the middle. The CDR3 length is 13 residues.

V gene TRBV10-3 combines with J gene TRBJ2-2; no firm D call. Between the trimmed V and J ends, which lost 2 bases and 2 bases, there was a span of 9 bases. There are 15 residues in the CDR3. Germline loops: CDR1 ENHRY, CDR2 SYGVKD. CDR3 in DNA: TGTGCCATCAGTGAGAACCAACTAAACACCGGGGAGCTGTTTTTT. This translates into CAISENQLNTGELFF.

The rearrangement joins TRBV29-1 to TRBJ1-5; D unclear. Germline V gene data show CDR1 as SQVTM and CDR2 as ANQGSEA. Trimming removed 5 bases from V and 4 bases from J, with 9 bases in between. This CDR3 spans 12 amino acids. The CDR3 sequence: CSVSGGNQPQHF. For the CDR3, the DNA is TGCAGCGTTTCGGGAGGGAATCAGCCCCAGCATTTT.

The CDR3 protein is CASSTRLAGDTGELFF. CDR3 sequence (DNA): TGTGCCAGTAGTACCCGACTAGCGGGAGACACCGGGGAGCTGTTTTTT. This chain joins TRBV19 and TRBJ2-2; 12 bases map to TRBD2. This CDR3 has 16 residues. Germline lookup yields CDR1 LNHDA and CDR2 SQIVND (reference sequence). J was trimmed by 3 bases and V by 4 bases; bases with no gene match: 3.

This rearrangement joins TRBV5-1 to TRBJ2-7; tentative D call: TRBD2 (7 bases). Trimming took off 0 bases at V and 0 bases at J, with 10 bases between the two ends. The CDR3 is 15 amino acids. CDR1 is SGHRS and CDR2 is YFSETQ in the germline V gene. The CDR3 is CASSLVAGASYEQYF. The CDR3 DNA sequence: TGCGCCAGCAGCTTGGTTGCGGGGGCCTCCTACGAGCAGTACTTC. The full variable domain, in which reference TRBV5-1 and TRBJ2-7 provide the parts outside the CDR3, is KAGVTQTPRYLIKTRGQQVTLSCSPISGHRSVSWYQQTPGQGLQFLFEYFSETQRNKGNFPGRFSGRQFSNSRSEMNVSTLELGDSALYLCASSLVAGASYEQYFGPGTRLTVT.

The gene calls are TRBV11-2 and TRBJ2-3; D perhaps matches TRBD1 (5 bases). This CDR3 is 15 amino acids long. V gave up 6 bases and J gave up 0 bases, with 13 bases separating them. Germline CDR1 is SGHAT and CDR2 is FQNNGV. CDR3 DNA sequence: TGTGCCAGCAGTGGTCAGGGTTCGAGCACAGATACGCAGTATTTT. The encoded protein is CASSGQGSSTDTQYF.

The chain carries TRBV11-2 and TRBJ2-7, with D possibly being TRBD2 (7 bases). V was trimmed by 6 bases and J by 3 bases, leaving 18 bases between them. The germline V gene encodes CDR1 SGHAT and CDR2 FQNNGV. CDR3 length equals 15 residues. The CDR3 protein is CASRGGLAAFYEQYF. DNA of the CDR3: TGTGCCAGCAGGGGGGGGCTTGCGGCCTTCTACGAGCAGTACTTC.

This chain uses TRBV5-4 with TRBJ2-5; 12 bases align to TRBD2. CDR3 size: 15 residues. The germline V gene encodes CDR1 SGHNT and CDR2 YYREEE (reference sequence). Unmatched junction bases numbered 1, after V lost 1 base and J lost 3 bases. CDR3: CASSLRLAGEETQYF. The CDR3 nucleotides are TGTGCCAGCAGCTTGAGACTAGCGGGAGAAGAGACCCAGTACTTC.

V usage is TRBV2 and J usage is TRBJ1-1; 10 nucleotides match TRBD1. Unmatched junction bases numbered 7, after V lost 8 bases and J lost 1 base. The CDR3 sequence is 15 residues long. CDR1 SNHLY and CDR2 FYNNEI come from the germline V gene. The CDR3 reads CASRGQGNSNTEAFF. Written as DNA, the CDR3 is TGTGCCAGCCGGGGACAGGGGAACTCGAACACTGAAGCTTTCTTT.

The chain has TRBV6-6 and TRBJ1-2; D possibly corresponds to TRBD1 (5 bases). The CDR3 consists of 14 residues. V shed 0 bases and J shed 6 bases, with 11 bases lying between them. Germline V gene sequence: CDR1 MNHNY, CDR2 SVGAGI (reference sequence). CDR3 sequence: CASSYSDTSNGYTF. DNA for the CDR3: TGTGCCAGCAGTTACTCGGACACCTCTAATGGCTACACCTTC.

In its sample, this clone was seen a few times. The chain combines TRBV30 with TRBJ1-5, with D possibly matching TRBD1 (5 bases). Germline V lookup: CDR1 GTSNPN, CDR2 SVGIG (reference sequence). The V end lost 0 bases, the J end lost 7 bases, and 13 bases lay between the germline ends. The CDR3 contains 14 residues. Written as DNA, the CDR3 is TGTGCCTGGAGTGTACGGAGGGACGGGCAGCCCCAGCATTTT. This codes for CAWSVRRDGQPQHF. Based on the CDR3 plus reference TRBV30 and TRBJ1-5, the full variable domain is SQTIHQWPATLVQPVGSPLSLECTVEGTSNPNLYWYRQAAGRGLQLLFYSVGIGQISSEVPQNLSASRPQDRQFILSSKKLLLSDSGFYLCAWSVRRDGQPQHFGDGTRLSIL.

V and J are TRBV11-2 and TRBJ1-2; perhaps TRBD1 as D (5 bases). V lost 3 bases, J lost 3 bases, and 11 bases lay in between. Germline V gene lookup returns CDR1 SGHAT and CDR2 FQNNGV. CDR3 length equals 14 residues. CDR3 sequence reads: CASSFTTGDYGYTF. CDR3 in DNA: TGTGCCAGCAGCTTTACCACAGGAGACTATGGCTACACCTTC.

This rearrangement joins TRBV28 to TRBJ2-1; D is ambiguous. This CDR3 has 13 amino acids. Trimming removed 3 bases at V and 8 bases at J, with 11 bases between. Per germline, CDR1 MDHEN and CDR2 SYDVKM. Here the CDR3 reads CASSFPPRDEQFF. CDR3 in DNA: TGTGCCAGCAGTTTCCCCCCTCGCGATGAGCAGTTCTTC.

The chain uses TRBV6-1 and TRBJ2-7; 7 nucleotides match TRBD1. Germline V CDR1 and CDR2: MNHNS, SASEGT. V was clipped by 10 bases and J by 2 bases; unmatched bases: 8. The CDR3 is 13 residues long. The CDR3 coding sequence is TGTGCCATCCAGGGGGACCCTACCTACGAGCAGTACTTC. Its translation: CAIQGDPTYEQYF.

The J gene is TRBJ1-5, the V gene TRBV28; 8 bases agree with TRBD1. Germline lookup yields CDR1 MDHEN and CDR2 SYDVKM. The CDR3 is 15 amino acids. Losses at the gene ends were 10 bases for V and 3 bases for J; bases not matched to a gene: 11. The CDR3 nucleotides read TGTGCCACCGTACCCGGGACAGGTATCAATCAGCCCCAGCATTTT. Its protein product is CATVPGTGINQPQHF.

The V and J genes are TRBV18 and TRBJ2-5; 13 positions agree with TRBD2. Germline trimming cut 0 bases from V and 5 bases from J; bases unmatched to any gene: 12. CDR1 is KGHSH, CDR2 LQKENI, per germline. The CDR3 has 19 amino acids. DNA of the CDR3: TGTGCCAGCTCACCACCGGGTGGAGGGACTAGCGGGAAAAGGGAGACCCAGTACTTC. This translates into CASSPPGGGTSGKRETQYF.

The chain is built from TRBV30 and TRBJ1-2, with D unresolved. CDR3 length equals 13 residues. With 2 bases removed from V and 7 bases from J, the gap between germline ends came to 14 bases. The germline CDR1 and CDR2 sequences are GTSNPN and SVGIG (reference sequence). The CDR3 protein is CAWSPAQWAGYTF. The CDR3, as DNA: TGTGCCTGGAGTCCGGCACAGTGGGCTGGCTACACCTTC.

This clone was seen a few times. The V call is TRBV30, the J call TRBJ1-1, with 7 bases that match TRBD1. CDR1 and CDR2 from the germline V gene are GTSNPN and SVGIG (reference sequence). V lost 3 bases, J lost 1 base, and 5 bases stayed unmatched. The CDR3 is 14 residues long. The CDR3 nucleotides are TGTGCCTGGAGGGGGGACAGAACGAACACTGAAGCTTTCTTT. Amino acids: CAWRGDRTNTEAFF.

The chain has TRBV2 and TRBJ1-2, with D possibly being TRBD1 (5 bases). Trimming took 5 bases from V and 8 from J, leaving 12 bases between them. Germline V gives CDR1 SNHLY, CDR2 FYNNEI. The CDR3 contains 12 residues. The CDR3: CASSPGPRGYTF. The CDR3 nucleotides read TGTGCCAGCAGTCCAGGGCCGCGGGGCTACACCTTC.

CDR3 DNA sequence: TGTGCCAGCAGGCGGGCTAGCGGGAGCTGGGAGACCCAGTACTTC. Translated: CASRRASGSWETQYF. V and J are TRBV28 and TRBJ2-5, with TRBD2 matching 10 bases. The junction had 9 bases not matched to a gene; V was cut back by 6 bases and J by 5 bases. CDR3 length: 15 residues. The germline CDR1 and CDR2 sequences are MDHEN and SYDVKM.

In nucleotides, the CDR3 is TGTGCCAGCAGTTTACGGTCCGGCGAGCAGTACTTC. This gives the protein CASSLRSGEQYF. This chain connects TRBV28 to TRBJ2-7; no firm D call. Trimming shortened V by 2 bases and J by 6 bases, and 8 bases separated the two germline ends. The CDR3 runs 12 residues. CDR1 is MDHEN and CDR2 is SYDVKM in the germline V gene.

The chain uses TRBV27 and TRBJ2-4; tentative D call: TRBD1 (6 bases). The CDR3 sequence is 15 residues long. V dropped 2 bases and J dropped 0 bases, with 8 bases sitting between them. CDR1 and CDR2 (germline): MNHEY, SMNVEV (reference sequence). CDR3 DNA: TGTGCCAGCAGTTTAGGGGGCCAAGCCAAAAACATTCAGTACTTC. This translates into CASSLGGQAKNIQYF.